Sequencing of this T cell receptor (beta chain) was carried out in a study of Graves' ophthalmopathy and Graves' hyperthyroidism. This clonotype has a count of ten or more. Germline loops: CDR1 PRHDT, CDR2 FYEKMQ (reference sequence). The CDR3 covers 14 residues. Trimming removed 4 bases from V and 10 bases from J; junction bases left unmatched: 6. Investigators amplified TCR beta CDR3 regions from RNA transcripts. Following a first-round RT-PCR that used HTBI primers, a second-round multiplex PCR was carried out. TCRdb reprocessed the multiplex PCR reads with MiXCR, giving one entry per CDR3 protein. The data hold around 1,200,000 distinct CDR3 sequences, with about 36% observed a single time.

The chain combines TRBV13 with TRBJ2-2; 10 bases line up with TRBD2. The specimen sequenced was peripheral blood or thyroid tissue (not recorded which). The sequence was obtained from an adult man with Graves' hyperthyroidism. Written as DNA, the CDR3 is TGTGCCAGCAGCTCTAGCGGGAGCAGCGAGGAGCTGTTTTTT. Its protein is CASSSSGSSEELFF.